A single sample is the source of the 32 T cell receptor beta chains below, sequenced in a study of post-analysis software for immune sequencing data. Sequencing libraries made from TCR beta cDNA carried unique molecular identifiers. TCRdb called the PCR reads again in MiXCR, with one record for every CDR3 protein. Of 150,000 to 200,000 distinct CDR3 sequences in the sample, roughly 40% are singletons; the top ten hold 28%. The starting material was blood, obtained after autologous hematopoietic stem cell transplantation. These receptors were collected from a girl under 18 with multiple sclerosis.

The gene calls are TRBV7-2 and TRBJ2-1, with 9 bases lining up with TRBD2. V lost 5 bases to trimming and J lost 3 bases; unmatched junction nucleotides: 5. The CDR3 is 15 amino acids. Germline CDR1 is SGHTA and CDR2 is FQGNSA. Written as DNA, the CDR3 is TGTGCCAGCAGCCCCCGGACTAGCGACTACAATGAGCAGTTCTTC. This encodes CASSPRTSDYNEQFF.

This clonotype was detected many times. The rearrangement joins TRBV5-1 to TRBJ2-6; tentatively, D is TRBD1 (6 bases). Germline-derived CDR1 and CDR2 are SGHRS and YFSETQ. The length of the CDR3 is 18 residues. Trimming removed 0 bases at V and 0 bases at J, with 13 bases between. The CDR3 coding sequence is TGCGCCAGCAGCTTGGACAGGGTCCCGACCTCTGGGGCCAACGTCCTGACTTTC. Its protein product is CASSLDRVPTSGANVLTF.

This clonotype appeared many times. The rearrangement uses TRBV11-2 and TRBJ2-6; D ambiguous. V was pared by 8 bases and J by 0 bases, with 11 bases between. This CDR3 has 15 residues. The germline gives CDR1 SGHAT, CDR2 FQNNGV. DNA of the CDR3: TGTGCCAGCGCCCAGGACGTCTCTGGGGCCAACGTCCTGACTTTC. Encoded protein: CASAQDVSGANVLTF.

The rearrangement joins TRBV20-1 to TRBJ2-7; TRBD2 aligns across 7 bases. Losses at the gene ends were 1 base for V and 4 bases for J; bases not matched to a gene: 7. CDR1 and CDR2 (germline): DFQATT, SNEGSKA (reference sequence). The CDR3 spans 14 residues. CDR3 DNA: TGCAGTGCTAGAGGGGAGGGTCTTACTTACGAGCAGTACTTC. Protein sequence: CSARGEGLTYEQYF.

About this clonotype itself: This may arise from a read error, as a much more abundant clone is one base away. The chain joins TRBV6-5 to TRBJ2-1, with 11 bases identical to TRBD1. Trimming removed 2 bases from V and 10 bases from J; junction bases left unmatched: 16. CDR1 and CDR2 (germline): MNHEY, SVGAGI. The CDR3 covers 18 residues. The CDR3 here is CASSYRYSGTGGAYEQFF. DNA for the CDR3: TGTGCCAGCAGTTACCGCTACTCCGGGACAGGGGGAGCCTACGAGCAGTTCTTC.

This clonotype has a handful of counts. The J gene is TRBJ2-7, the V gene TRBV6-5; 8 nucleotides agree with TRBD2. The V gene end was trimmed by 0 bases and the J gene end by 3 bases; junction bases not matched to a gene: 7. Germline V lookup: CDR1 MNHEY, CDR2 SVGAGI. The CDR3 spans 16 residues. The CDR3 reads CASSYSTGTSHYEQYF. CDR3 bases: TGTGCCAGCAGTTACTCGACCGGGACTAGTCACTACGAGCAGTACTTC.

DNA of the CDR3: TGTGCCAGCAGCTTAAATCAGGGTGTTACCGGCACAGATACGCAGTATTTT. Its translation: CASSLNQGVTGTDTQYF. The V call is TRBV7-2, the J call TRBJ2-3; tentatively, D is TRBD1 (5 bases). Germline V CDR1 and CDR2: SGHTA, FQGNSA. Trimming pared 2 bases from V and 1 base from J, leaving 16 bases between. The CDR3 totals 17 residues.

The chain uses TRBV20-1 and TRBJ2-1, with 12 nucleotides matching TRBD2. Gene TRBJ2-7 matches the end of the DNA better, so the J call may be wrong. CDR3 length: 17 amino acids. The germline V gene encodes CDR1 DFQATT and CDR2 SNEGSKA (reference sequence). CDR3 sequence reads: CSARRPSGRVSYNEQYF. CDR3 in DNA: TGCAGTGCCCGCAGGCCTAGCGGGAGGGTCTCCTACAATGAGCAGTACTTC.

The J gene is TRBJ2-2, the V gene TRBV5-1; D is unresolved. The germline V gene has CDR1 SGHRS and CDR2 YFSETQ. The V and J ends lost 4 bases and 1 base respectively, with 8 bases between them. The CDR3 is made up of 14 amino acids. CDR3 region: CASSQTVNTGELFF. In DNA form, the CDR3 reads TGCGCCAGCAGCCAAACAGTGAACACCGGGGAGCTGTTTTTT.

V and J are TRBV27 and TRBJ2-7, with 12 bases identical to TRBD2. Germline V gene lookup returns CDR1 MNHEY and CDR2 SMNVEV (reference sequence). CDR3 length: 14 amino acids. V lost 6 bases to trimming and J lost 3 bases; unmatched junction nucleotides: 3. The CDR3 region is CASRLAGGLYEQYF. In DNA, the CDR3 is TGTGCCAGCAGACTAGCGGGAGGTCTCTACGAGCAGTACTTC.

CDR3 nucleotide sequence: TGCAGTGCTAGGGCGTACCAAGAGACCCAGTACTTC. Translation: CSARAYQETQYF. The chain uses TRBV20-1 and TRBJ2-5; D is ambiguous. The CDR3 spans 12 residues. CDR1 is DFQATT and CDR2 is SNEGSKA in the germline V gene (reference sequence). Trimming left V 3 bases short and J 0 bases short, with 5 bases between.

The chain joins TRBV6-6 to TRBJ2-5, with 12 bases fitting TRBD2. CDR1 is MNHNY, CDR2 SVGAGI, per germline (reference sequence). The junction had 7 bases not matched to a gene; V was cut back by 7 bases and J by 4 bases. The CDR3 length is 15 residues. CDR3 nucleotide sequence: TGTGCCAGCACCCCGACTAGCGGGAGAGGAGAGACCCAGTACTTC. Protein sequence: CASTPTSGRGETQYF.

As for this clonotype: Since a much larger clone is just one base distant, this may be a read error. This chain joins TRBV7-6 and TRBJ2-1; 9 bases are shared with TRBD2. Germline V lookup: CDR1 SGHVS, CDR2 FNYEAQ. This CDR3 is built from 14 residues. The CDR3 nucleotides are TGTGCCAGCAACTTAGCGGGGGAAGTCAATGAGCAGTTCTTC. Protein product: CASNLAGEVNEQFF.

This clonotype was counted many times. The rearrangement links TRBV29-1 to TRBJ2-1, with 8 nucleotides matching TRBD1. Germline V gene lookup returns CDR1 SQVTM and CDR2 ANQGSEA. With 5 bases clipped from V and 8 bases from J, the junction kept 14 bases outside the gene matches. The CDR3 covers 15 residues. The CDR3 DNA is TGCAGCGTTTCTTTGTCCCGGGACAGGTTCGATGAGCAGTTCTTC. Amino acid sequence: CSVSLSRDRFDEQFF.

The chain employs TRBV21-1 and TRBJ2-7; no check of the table's D call, TRBD2, against the DNA was made. TRBV21-1 is shown as a pseudogene. The CDR3 totals 17 residues. CDR3 region: CASSKIASSGDSYEQYF. As DNA, the CDR3 is TGTGCCAGCAGCAAGATTGCTTCTAGCGGGGACTCCTACGAGCAGTACTTC.

This clonotype has ten or more counts. This sequence joins TRBV20-1 and TRBJ2-7; 8 bases fit TRBD2. Germline CDR1 DFQATT, CDR2 SNEGSKA (reference sequence). The CDR3 runs 13 residues. Germline trimming cut 3 bases from V and 4 bases from J; bases unmatched to any gene: 5. CDR3 sequence (DNA): TGCAGTGCTAGCACCCGGGGGGGATACGAGCAGTACTTC. Translated: CSASTRGGYEQYF.

For this clonotype: Its ends do not fully match the called genes, so a read error is possible. The chain employs TRBV18 and TRBJ2-1; D ambiguous. Germline values: CDR1 KGHSH, CDR2 LQKENI. This CDR3 has 15 amino acids. Here the CDR3 DNA reads TGTGCCAGCTCACCAACAAACGACGGCCGGTACGAGCAGGACTTC. Encoded protein: CASSPTNDGRYEQDF.

This chain uses TRBV25-1 with TRBJ2-5, with 12 bases fitting TRBD2. V was pared by 2 bases and J by 3 bases, with 1 base of the junction left unmatched. Germline V lookup: CDR1 MGHDK, CDR2 SYGVNS. This CDR3 region has 15 residues. This CDR3 is CASSEGLAGKETQYF. DNA of the CDR3: TGTGCCAGCAGTGAAGGACTAGCGGGAAAAGAGACCCAGTACTTC.

The chain employs TRBV5-1 and TRBJ2-7; 7 nucleotides agree with TRBD1. This CDR3 has 15 amino acids. Unmatched junction bases numbered 10, after V lost 4 bases and J lost 3 bases. From germline, CDR1 is SGHRS and CDR2 YFSETQ. CDR3 amino acids: CASSPRQGLIYEQYF. The CDR3 DNA is TGCGCCAGCAGCCCAAGACAGGGCCTAATCTACGAGCAGTACTTC. The full variable domain, completed using reference TRBV5-1 and TRBJ2-7, is KAGVTQTPRYLIKTRGQQVTLSCSPISGHRSVSWYQQTPGQGLQFLFEYFSETQRNKGNFPGRFSGRQFSNSRSEMNVSTLELGDSALYLCASSPRQGLIYEQYFGPGTRLTVT.

The chain joins TRBV20-1 to TRBJ2-1; no clear D gene. The germline CDR1 and CDR2 sequences are DFQATT and SNEGSKA (reference sequence). Deletions cut 1 base from V and 3 bases from J, with 4 bases between. The CDR3 covers 12 residues. The CDR3 spells CSARAGYNEQFF. CDR3 coding DNA: TGCAGTGCTAGAGCCGGCTACAATGAGCAGTTCTTC.

CDR3 protein: CSVEGTSGDSTDTQYF. The DNA of the CDR3 is TGCAGCGTTGAAGGGACTAGCGGGGATAGCACAGATACGCAGTATTTT. This rearrangement joins TRBV29-1 to TRBJ2-3; the match to TRBD2 covers 12 bases. CDR3 size: 16 residues. Germline CDR1 and CDR2: SQVTM and ANQGSEA. Trimming cost V 1 base and J 0 bases; bases outside gene matches: 2.

This clonotype occurred a few times. The chain links TRBV10-3 to TRBJ2-4; D ambiguous. This CDR3 comprises 14 residues. V lost 7 bases and J 3 bases, leaving 13 bases between the germline ends. Germline V gene sequence: CDR1 ENHRY, CDR2 SYGVKD. The CDR3 DNA follows: TGTGCCATCAACCCGGGCACCGACAAAAACATTCAGTACTTC. Translating it yields CAINPGTDKNIQYF.

This clonotype turned up a few times. CDR3 amino acids: CASSLQRLAGGGTDTQYF. Here the CDR3 DNA reads TGTGCCAGCAGTTTACAGAGACTAGCGGGAGGAGGCACAGATACGCAGTATTTT. The chain is built from TRBV27 and TRBJ2-3, with TRBD2 identical over 13 bases. Germline V gene data show CDR1 as MNHEY and CDR2 as SMNVEV (reference sequence). V dropped 2 bases and J dropped 1; count of bases not matched to a gene: 6. The CDR3 extends over 18 amino acids.

The J gene is TRBJ2-5, the V gene TRBV14; 15 nucleotides line up with TRBD2. After removal of 7 bases from V and 5 bases from J, the junction contained 8 bases not matched to a gene. The CDR3 totals 16 residues. Germline-derived CDR1 and CDR2 are SGHDN and FVKESK. The CDR3 reads CASNPGLAGGPETQYF. The CDR3, as DNA: TGTGCCAGCAACCCTGGACTAGCGGGAGGGCCGGAGACCCAGTACTTC. The full variable domain, with the rest looked up from reference TRBV14 and TRBJ2-5, is EAGVTQFPSHSVIEKGQTVTLRCDPISGHDNLYWYRRVMGKEIKFLLHFVKESKQDESGMPNNRFLAERTGGTYSTLKVQPAELEDSGVYFCASNPGLAGGPETQYFGPGTRLLVL.

This chain links TRBV7-9 with TRBJ2-5; 8 bases match TRBD1. With V trimmed by 5 bases and J by 3 bases, 5 bases remained unmatched. The germline V gene has CDR1 SEHNR and CDR2 FQNEAQ (reference sequence). The CDR3 spans 14 residues. Here the CDR3 reads CASSPPDREETQYF. DNA of the CDR3: TGTGCCAGCAGCCCCCCGGACAGGGAAGAGACCCAGTACTTC.

This clonotype came up a few times. This sequence joins TRBV4-3 and TRBJ2-5, with D unresolved. Between the trimmed V and J ends, which lost 1 base and 4 bases, there was a span of 13 bases. Germline V gene lookup returns CDR1 LGHNA and CDR2 YSLEER. The CDR3 has 15 amino acids. This CDR3 is CASSQVRAMGETQYF. The CDR3 nucleotides read TGCGCCAGCAGCCAAGTACGGGCGATGGGAGAGACCCAGTACTTC.

The J gene is TRBJ1-4, the V gene TRBV12-3 or TRBV12-4, with D hard to call. The CDR3 is made up of 11 amino acids. V lost 5 bases to trimming and J lost 8 bases, with 6 bases between them. Here the CDR3 reads CASSAREKLFF. The CDR3 nucleotides are TGTGCCAGCAGTGCTAGGGAAAAACTGTTTTTT.

This clonotype was seen only a few times. V usage is TRBV10-3 and J usage is TRBJ2-1, with 16 bases that match TRBD2. Germline V gene lookup returns CDR1 ENHRY and CDR2 SYGVKD. With 5 bases clipped from V and 6 bases from J, the junction kept 4 bases outside the gene matches. The CDR3 totals 16 residues. The CDR3 DNA is TGTGCCATCAGTACGGGACTAGCGGGAGGGGCCAATGAGCAGTTCTTC. Encoded protein: CAISTGLAGGANEQFF.

This clonotype was counted a single time. The gene calls are TRBV5-1 and TRBJ2-7; D is possibly TRBD1 or TRBD2 (6 bases each). The V gene lost 3 bases and the J gene lost 0 bases, with 13 bases spanning the gap. The CDR3 contains 15 residues. CDR1 SGHRS and CDR2 YFSETQ come from the germline V gene. DNA for the CDR3: TGCGCCAGCAGCTCGACAGGAGGGACCTCCTACGAGCAGTACTTC. Its translation: CASSSTGGTSYEQYF.

The chain recombines TRBV29-1 with TRBJ2-6; no clear D. Trimming pared 5 bases from V and 2 bases from J, leaving 10 bases between. Germline-derived CDR1 and CDR2 are SQVTM and ANQGSEA. The CDR3 length is 14 residues. The CDR3 protein is CSVYGAAGANVLTF. In DNA form, the CDR3 reads TGCAGCGTTTATGGCGCGGCTGGGGCCAACGTCCTGACTTTC.

With respect to this clonotype: The germline gene is not matched at one end of the junction; a read error may be the cause. The J gene is TRBJ2-5, the V gene TRBV29-1; the D gene could be TRBD1 or TRBD2 (6 bases each). Germline CDR1 is SQVTM and CDR2 is ANQGSEA. The CDR3 covers 15 residues. The CDR3 loop reads CSVDPSRLEGETRYF. The CDR3 bases are TGCAGCGTGGACCCGTCAAGGCTGGAGGGGGAGACCCGGTACTTC.

The chain employs TRBV6-2 or TRBV6-3 and TRBJ2-3; 9 positions match TRBD2. V was pared by 6 bases and J by 12 bases, with 7 bases of the junction left unmatched. There are 12 residues in the CDR3. The germline gives CDR1 MNHEY, CDR2 SVGEGT. Here the CDR3 DNA reads TGTGCCAGCAGGAACTTAGCGGGAGATCAGTATTTT. Its translation: CASRNLAGDQYF.